This T cell receptor (beta chain) is from a study of long-term antiretroviral therapy in people with HIV. For the study at large: The earliest specimens came about a decade ahead of the 2015 immediate-ART recommendation.

The CDR3 spans 15 residues. Unmatched junction bases numbered 7, after V lost 2 bases and J lost 6 bases. Germline V gene lookup returns CDR1 GTSNPN and CDR2 SVGIG (reference sequence). Sequencing relied on immunoSEQ assay v3.0, run at survey level. Some clones are missing from TCRdb's copy, which holds only in-frame ones; the method was immunoSEQ multiplex PCR. The table has fewer than 35,000 clones, 65% to 80% seen once. This specimen consisted of unsorted PBMCs, obtained 3.1 years after starting antiretroviral therapy. The receptor was isolated from a woman in her forties or fifties with HIV. V gene TRBV30 combines with J gene TRBJ2-1; 10 nucleotides agree with TRBD1. Here the CDR3 reads CAWSTPGQGSNEQFF. The CDR3 nucleotides are TGTGCCTGGAGTACCCCGGGACAGGGGTCCAATGAGCAGTTCTTC.